The entry that follows covers one T cell receptor (beta chain) sequence. Its specific antigen is unknown. To prepare the library, 5' RACE was applied. For each TCR library, approximately 3,700 ng of total RNA was used. For each sample, cDNA synthesis with SMARTScribe reverse transcriptase was split into eight separate reactions. During cDNA synthesis, unique molecular identifiers containing a 6-nucleotide sample barcode were introduced by template switching. Amplification of TCRalpha and TCRbeta cDNA involved two nested PCRs of roughly 16 and 10 cycles, and each PCR was followed by bead purification. Before amplification, the cDNA was treated with uracil DNA-glycosylase and purified using the QIAquick PCR purification kit. The second PCR added Illumina TruSeq-compatible adapters along with sample-specific barcodes. TapeStation and Qubit were used to check library quality and concentration, and 4 to 6.5 ng of each library went into the pool. Pooled libraries were sequenced on an Illumina HiSeq2500 single-index Rapid Run with 2 x 100 bp reads and custom sequencing primers. The authors processed their data as follows. PCR and sequencing errors were corrected by UMI-based consensus assembly using MiGEC version 1.2.6. V(D)J alignment, clonotype assembly and CDR3 extraction were performed with MiXCR version 2.1.1. Gene usage, clonotype sharing and MAIT/NKT TCR abundance were normalised by analysing the top 1000, 10 000 and 20 000 clonotypes per sample. Diversity was computed as the inverse Simpson index with the vegan R package after downsampling to 27 000 UMIs. Paired Mann-Whitney U tests on discordant twin pairs were used, with Benjamini-Hochberg multiple-testing correction. The reads were reprocessed in TCRdb, with one entry per CDR3 protein sequence and no accompanying DNA. These V and J calls are TCRdb output, not the study's own analysis. This sample's clone table shows approximately 330,000 distinct CDR3 sequences. 2% to 2.5% of the sample lies in the top ten.

From each donor, an approximately 2.7 ml peripheral blood sample was collected into PAXgene tubes and kept at -80 degrees C. Total RNA was isolated from whole blood with the PAXgene blood miRNA kit on an automated QIAcube, without T cell sorting. Peripheral blood from monozygotic twin pairs who were concordant or discordant for inflammatory bowel disease underwent deep TCRalpha and TCRbeta repertoire profiling using unique molecular barcoding. Smoking habits were recorded for all twin pairs, and each individual was classified as a current, former or never smoker. This specimen belongs to a study of monozygotic twins with inflammatory bowel disease (dated by TCRdb to the late 2010s). With regard to the full study: The full study comprised 28 monozygotic twin pairs: nine German pairs (four IBD-concordant, five IBD-discordant) and 19 IBD-discordant Danish pairs. The search for disease-associated traits relied mainly on comparing IBD patients with their genetically identical healthy co-twins within discordant pairs. Each individual had, on average, about 151 000 unique TCRalpha sequences and 181 000 unique TCRbeta sequences available for analysis. Study-wide findings and limitations: The analysis was unable to tell apart different T cell subtypes. Concordant and discordant twins showed no difference in repertoire similarity, possibly because of limited statistical power. The results gave no support for a single strong signal or clonotype linked to IBD. A decrease in TCRbeta repertoire diversity, as measured by inverse Simpson index, was observed in IBD patients compared with their healthy co-twins. IBD patients shared fewer clonotypes with other individuals than healthy twins did, most markedly in patients showing signs of disease activity. Because patients were on differing immunosuppressive treatments, the repertoires may have picked up extra background noise and inter-individual variability.

CDR1 and CDR2 are drawn from the germline V gene: SGHDN, FVKESK. The CDR3 runs 16 residues from the cysteine to the phenylalanine. The DNA sequence is not available. Input material: blood. The receptor was derived from a human donor with ulcerative colitis or Crohn's disease, or a healthy co-twin of an affected twin (not recorded which). Here the chain combines TRBV14 and TRBJ2-7; TCRdb returns TRBD1, unconfirmable since there is no DNA. The CDR3 region has the sequence CASSASGRDRPYEQYF.